This paragraph covers one T cell receptor (beta chain) sequence. Per the original data handling: For nucleated cells, counts were estimated from reference gene primer amplification. Sequencing used immunoSEQ multiplex PCR; TCRdb keeps in-frame clones, though not all of them. V and J calls and clone size are as listed in that table; D and trimming were resolved from the DNA. The sample holds approximately 130,000 clones, 65% to 90% seen once. These data are taken from a study of blood T cell repertoires in COVID-19. Study-level information: The samples span acute and convalescent COVID-19 from the United States, Italy and Spain. T cells, B-cell-depleted T cells, or PBMCs provided the cDNA or gDNA that served as material.

V lost 7 bases to trimming and J lost 2 bases, with 13 bases between them. This CDR3 comprises 14 residues. Germline V gene sequence: CDR1 MNHEY, CDR2 SVGAGI. This TCR derives from a human donor in a cohort sampled during active COVID-19. The chain combines TRBV6-5 with TRBJ2-3; tentatively, D is TRBD1 (8 bases). The sequencing sample was made of peripheral blood. CDR3 in DNA: TGTGCCAGCAAGCGGGACAGGTCCACAGATACGCAGTATTTT. It encodes CASKRDRSTDTQYF.